These 18 T cell receptor beta chains share one sample of origin, sequenced in a study of cytomegalovirus exposure and HLA in healthy donors (dated by TCRdb to about 2017). Library preparation employed the immunoSEQ multiplex PCR assay. For the multiplex PCR, a mixture combining 60 forward primers for TCR Vbeta segments and 13 reverse primers for TCR Jbeta segments was used. The immuneACCESS repertoire file appears here via TCRdb, limited to in-frame rearrangements. These files lack a portion of the clones; in checked studies, under half of the deficit traces to unresolved V genes, and the cause of the others is not known. Recorded for this sample are about 160,000 clones; roughly four fifths of them occurred a single time. The leading ten clones occupy 3% of the sample. Sequenced: PBMCs. The receptors stem from a woman in her 50s in good health and CMV-seropositive.

This clone has just a few counts. This chain joins TRBV7-2 and TRBJ1-2, with a tentative D call TRBD1 (6 bases). V lost 5 bases, J lost 0 bases, and 13 bases lay in between. Germline V gives CDR1 SGHTA, CDR2 FQGNSA. This CDR3 has 15 residues. CDR3 bases: TGTGCCAGCAGCGCTAGGACAGACTCTAACTATGGCTACACCTTC. Translating it yields CASSARTDSNYGYTF.

This clone came up a few times. The V and J genes are TRBV6-5 and TRBJ1-1; the D gene is possibly TRBD1 (6 bases). V was shortened by 2 bases and J by 1 base, with 8 bases between the two germline ends. This CDR3 comprises 14 residues. Germline values: CDR1 MNHEY, CDR2 SVGAGI. The CDR3 DNA reads as TGTGCCAGCAGTTACGTAGGGGGGAACACTGAAGCTTTCTTT. This codes for CASSYVGGNTEAFF.

This rearrangement joins TRBV5-6 to TRBJ2-2; D gene unclear. V shed 0 bases and J shed 0 bases, with 6 bases lying between them. This CDR3 has 15 residues. From germline, CDR1 is SGHDT and CDR2 YYEEEE. The CDR3 region is CASSLGLANTGELFF. In DNA, the CDR3 is TGTGCCAGCAGCTTGGGACTTGCGAACACCGGGGAGCTGTTTTTT.

The rearrangement uses TRBV7-8 and TRBJ2-5, with D possibly TRBD1 on 5 matching bases. Germline loops: CDR1 SGHVS, CDR2 FQNEAQ. The CDR3 totals 15 residues. V lost 2 bases to trimming and J lost 5 bases, with 15 bases between them. In DNA form, the CDR3 reads TGTGCCAGCAGCTTACTTGGGGCTCTTCGGGAGACCCAGTACTTC. Protein product: CASSLLGALRETQYF.

This chain links TRBV10-2 with TRBJ2-2; possibly TRBD1 for D (6 bases). The ends were cut back, 3 bases at V and 0 bases at J, with 8 bases in the middle. CDR1 WSHSY and CDR2 SAAADI come from the germline V gene. The CDR3 has 15 amino acids. The CDR3 sequence is CASSERTANTGELFF. The CDR3 DNA reads TGCGCCAGCAGTGAAAGGACAGCGAACACCGGGGAGCTGTTTTTT.

This clone was seen once. The J gene is TRBJ2-3, the V gene TRBV6-5; 7 nucleotides agree with TRBD2. The V segment lost 6 bases and the J segment 2 bases; nucleotides outside the gene matches: 8. This CDR3 contains 15 residues. Germline V gene sequence: CDR1 MNHEY, CDR2 SVGAGI. CDR3 loop: CASRPGLKTTDTQYF. The DNA of the CDR3 is TGTGCCAGCAGACCGGGACTAAAAACCACAGATACGCAGTATTTT.

V usage is TRBV7-8 and J usage is TRBJ2-1; TRBD1 is a possible D gene (6 bases). Germline CDR1 is SGHVS and CDR2 is FQNEAQ. Trimming left V 5 bases short and J 0 bases short, with 14 bases between. The CDR3 length is 16 residues. As DNA, the CDR3 is TGTGCCAGCAGCCGTCTGGTAGGGGGCTCCTACAATGAGCAGTTCTTC. This encodes CASSRLVGGSYNEQFF.

CDR3 DNA: TGTGCCAGCAGCCCAGTAGCGGGGGGGAACACCGGGGAGCTGTTTTTT. Protein sequence: CASSPVAGGNTGELFF. This chain uses TRBV7-7 with TRBJ2-2; TRBD2 matches 10 bases. Germline CDR1 and CDR2: SSHAT and FNYEAQ (reference sequence). V lost 5 bases to trimming and J lost 1 base; unmatched junction nucleotides: 4. CDR3 length equals 16 residues.

The chain carries TRBV6-1 and TRBJ1-3, with 9 bases aligning to TRBD1. J lost 5 bases, V lost 3 bases, and 8 bases had no gene match. Germline assignment: CDR1 MNHNS and CDR2 SASEGT. This CDR3 has 16 residues. The CDR3 protein is CASSELGQGIRNTIYF. The CDR3, as DNA: TGTGCCAGCAGTGAGCTGGGACAGGGTATAAGAAACACCATATATTTT.

V and J are TRBV11-2 and TRBJ1-1; D remains ambiguous. This CDR3 is 13 amino acids long. Germline lookup yields CDR1 SGHAT and CDR2 FQNNGV. The ends were cut back, 7 bases at V and 3 bases at J, with 12 bases in the middle. CDR3 region: CASTSSGYTEAFF. CDR3 nucleotide sequence: TGTGCCAGCACCTCTTCCGGGTACACTGAAGCTTTCTTT.

This clone has more than one count but fewer than ten. The chain has TRBV4-1 and TRBJ1-4; D is uncertain. The CDR3 contains 16 residues. Germline V lookup: CDR1 MGHRA, CDR2 YSYEKL. V lost 1 base and J lost 5, with 14 bases in between. In nucleotides, the CDR3 is TGCGCCAGCAGCCAAGGTCCGGCCAGCGAAAATGAAAAACTGTTTTTT. This encodes CASSQGPASENEKLFF.

The chain joins TRBV5-4 to TRBJ1-6; a weak D match, TRBD1 (5 bases). Looked up from germline, CDR1 is SGHNT and CDR2 is YYREEE (reference sequence). The CDR3 has 15 residues. V shed 0 bases and J shed 10 bases, with 14 bases lying between them. The CDR3 spells CASSLVRGGSSPLHF. The CDR3 bases are TGTGCCAGCAGCTTGGTGCGGGGGGGGAGCTCACCCCTCCACTTT.

The chain links TRBV27 to TRBJ2-5; no firm D call. This CDR3 spans 14 amino acids. Germline CDR1 reads MNHEY; CDR2 reads SMNVEV (reference sequence). V lost 2 bases and J 1 base, leaving 8 bases between the germline ends. CDR3 nucleotide sequence: TGTGCCAGCAGTTTACGCGGAAGCCAAGAGACCCAGTACTTC. It encodes CASSLRGSQETQYF.

This clone was detected only a few times. The V gene is TRBV7-3, the J gene TRBJ1-1, with 7 positions matching TRBD1. Germline V gene sequence: CDR1 SGHTA, CDR2 FQGTGA. The length of the CDR3 is 13 residues. The V segment lost 3 bases and the J segment 6 bases; nucleotides outside the gene matches: 4. For the CDR3, the DNA is TGTGCCAGCAGCTTGCAGGGGGAAGCTGAAGCTTTCTTT. This encodes CASSLQGEAEAFF.

The chain recombines TRBV10-2 with TRBJ2-1; D possibly corresponds to TRBD1 (6 bases). Looked up from germline, CDR1 is WSHSY and CDR2 is SAAADI. This CDR3 has 13 residues. Trimming shortened V by 8 bases and J by 4 bases, and 12 bases separated the two germline ends. Here the CDR3 reads CASSGTLYNEQFF. Written as DNA, the CDR3 is TGCGCCAGCTCCGGGACACTGTACAATGAGCAGTTCTTC.

The chain joins TRBV5-1 to TRBJ2-3; TRBD2 aligns across 9 bases. The ends lost 3 bases at V and 6 bases at J; junction bases unmatched: 11. This CDR3 is 16 amino acids long. CDR1 and CDR2 (germline): SGHRS, YFSETQ. CDR3 nucleotides: TGCGCCAGCAGCTCGGATCCGGGACTAGCAGCCGATACGCAGTATTTT. This translates into CASSSDPGLAADTQYF. The variable domain in full, completed from reference TRBV5-1 and TRBJ2-3, reads KAGVTQTPRYLIKTRGQQVTLSCSPISGHRSVSWYQQTPGQGLQFLFEYFSETQRNKGNFPGRFSGRQFSNSRSEMNVSTLELGDSALYLCASSSDPGLAADTQYFGPGTRLTVL.

This sequence joins TRBV2 and TRBJ2-7; possibly TRBD2 for D (6 bases). The J call is uncertain, as TRBJ2-5 better fits the DNA end. Germline CDR1 is SNHLY and CDR2 is FYNNEI. The CDR3 totals 14 residues. CDR3 nucleotides: TGTGCCAGCAGTGAAGCGGGGGGTCGGCAGACCCAGTACTTC. Its translation: CASSEAGGRQTQYF.

J is TRBJ2-5 and V is TRBV11-2; TRBD2 matches 7 bases. The CDR3 sequence is 15 residues long. Trimming removed 5 bases from V and 1 base from J; junction bases left unmatched: 7. Germline CDR1 reads SGHAT; CDR2 reads FQNNGV. This CDR3 is CASSRRASGQETQYF. The CDR3 coding sequence is TGTGCCAGCAGCCGTCGAGCTAGCGGCCAAGAGACCCAGTACTTC.